The T cell receptor (beta chain) described here comes from a study of shared clonotypes between healthy human individuals. Each replicate PCR on the sorted subsets used roughly 210 ng DNA (approximately 33,000 T cell genomes). Only in-frame clones appear in the TCRdb table, and some are missing; sequencing was by immunoSEQ multiplex PCR. The table includes over a million clones, roughly 98.5% detected once. Adult donors, all healthy and HIV-negative, had no recent acute infections or vaccinations. A split of CD4+ cells into CD45RA+ naive and CD45RA-negative memory subsets was performed. The study, taken as a whole, reports: Genetic and exposure-history diversity was limited by the few donors.

As to this clone: Its matching antigen is unknown.

Germline-derived CDR1 and CDR2 are LNHDA and SQIVND (reference sequence). V gave up 6 bases and J gave up 0 bases; unmatched junction bases: 7. The CDR3 runs 18 residues. This receptor was taken from a man aged 25 to 45 in good health. V and J are TRBV19 and TRBJ2-3, with 15 bases identical to TRBD2. Specimen: naive CD4+ T cells sorted from blood. Described subset: CD45RA+ positively selected. The CDR3 DNA follows: TGTGCCAGTAGAACCGGGACTAGCGGGAGGCTTAGCACAGATACGCAGTATTTT. It codes for CASRTGTSGRLSTDTQYF.